These 8 T cell receptor beta chains share one sample of origin, sequenced in a study of control samples from healthy donors and cancer patients (dated by TCRdb to about 2020). Libraries were built with the immunoSEQ multiplex PCR assay. TCRdb's version of the immuneACCESS table is confined to in-frame rearrangements and falls short of the full clone set. An unresolved V gene accounts for under half of the shortfall where checked; the remainder is of unknown origin. The sample has about 110,000 clones on record, approximately 87% of them singletons. Clones ranked in the top ten supply less than 4% of the sample. Sequenced material: PBMCs. The source is a woman aged 55-69 years with lung cancer.

The rearrangement uses TRBV5-6 and TRBJ2-4, with a possible D match to TRBD1 (6 bases). V lost 1 base to trimming and J lost 5 bases, with 10 bases between them. This CDR3 contains 14 residues. The germline gives CDR1 SGHDT, CDR2 YYEEEE. CDR3: CASSLFNRENIQYF. The CDR3 DNA reads as TGTGCCAGCAGCTTGTTTAACAGGGAAAACATTCAGTACTTC.

The sample holds many counts of this clone. This rearrangement joins TRBV12-3 or TRBV12-4 to TRBJ1-2; D call uncertain. The CDR3 has 12 amino acids. V was cut by 2 bases and J by 3 bases, with 4 bases left in between. CDR3 in DNA: TGTGCCAGCAGTTTAACGGACTATGGCTACACCTTC. This sequence encodes CASSLTDYGYTF.

This clone was seen a single time. J is TRBJ1-1 and V is TRBV7-9; TRBD1 might be the D (6 bases). Germline lookup yields CDR1 SEHNR and CDR2 FQNEAQ (reference sequence). V was cut by 3 bases and J by 6 bases, with 14 bases left in between. This CDR3 region has 14 residues. The CDR3 DNA sequence: TGTGCCAGCAGCTTCTTGACAGGTTCGCCTGAAGCTTTCTTT. This gives the protein CASSFLTGSPEAFF.

The genes are TRBV2 and TRBJ1-3, with D hard to call. Per germline, CDR1 SNHLY and CDR2 FYNNEI. The length of the CDR3 is 13 residues. V was trimmed by 6 bases and J by 2 bases, leaving 8 bases between them. This chain's CDR3 is CASSTVTGNTIYF. CDR3 nucleotides: TGTGCCAGCAGCACGGTTACTGGAAACACCATATATTTT.

This rearrangement joins TRBV5-1 to TRBJ1-1; D gene unclear. This CDR3 contains 14 residues. Trimming took 0 bases from V and 0 from J, leaving 6 bases between them. CDR1 is SGHRS, CDR2 YFSETQ, per germline. The CDR3 region has the DNA TGCGCCAGCAGCTTGGCCTGGGTGAACACTGAAGCTTTCTTT. Amino acid sequence: CASSLAWVNTEAFF.

The rearrangement links TRBV4-1 to TRBJ1-1, with a weak D call TRBD1 (5 bases). Germline V gene lookup returns CDR1 MGHRA and CDR2 YSYEKL. This CDR3 spans 14 amino acids. The V end lost 2 bases, the J end lost 4 bases, and 11 bases lay between the germline ends. CDR3 nucleotides: TGCGCCAGCAGCCAATACGGGGGGGGCACTGAAGCTTTCTTT. Amino acid sequence: CASSQYGGGTEAFF.

The chain recombines TRBV6-5 with TRBJ1-3, with D perhaps matching TRBD1 (5 bases). Trimming took off 8 bases at V and 1 base at J, with 12 bases between the two ends. Germline V gene data show CDR1 as MNHEY and CDR2 as SVGAGI. The CDR3 runs 14 residues. The CDR3 spells CASVSGTSGNTIYF. Here the CDR3 DNA reads TGTGCCAGCGTATCCGGGACTTCTGGAAACACCATATATTTT.

This chain links TRBV28 with TRBJ1-5, with D perhaps TRBD1 (5 bases). This CDR3 is built from 13 residues. Germline CDR1 is MDHEN and CDR2 is SYDVKM. Trimming cost V 4 bases and J 8 bases, with 12 bases left between them. This chain's CDR3 is CASSSGTGEPQHF. Here the CDR3 DNA reads TGTGCCAGCAGTTCCGGGACGGGTGAGCCCCAGCATTTT.